These 27 T cell receptor beta chains originate from one sample sequenced in a study of identifying expanded T cells in peripheral blood. Sequenced by immunoSEQ multiplex PCR; TCRdb stores in-frame clones only, minus some. The table includes 81,000 or so clones, roughly 84% detected once. The sequenced sample was blood. The receptors originated from a person aged 18 to 75 in good health.

The genes are TRBV29-1 and TRBJ2-1; 9 bases are a match to TRBD1. The CDR3 runs 15 residues. Trimming removed 7 bases from V and 2 bases from J; junction bases left unmatched: 9. Germline CDR1 SQVTM, CDR2 ANQGSEA. This chain's CDR3 is CSAPLGTGPYNEQFF. CDR3 sequence (DNA): TGCAGCGCCCCCTTGGGGACAGGGCCCTACAATGAGCAGTTCTTC.

The rearrangement uses TRBV28 and TRBJ2-7, with 11 bases lining up with TRBD2. This CDR3 is 15 amino acids long. Trimming at V came to 5 bases and at J to 0 bases, leaving 3 bases not matched to a gene. CDR1 is MDHEN and CDR2 is SYDVKM in the germline V gene. The CDR3 sequence is CASSTLAGGSYEQYF. CDR3 sequence (DNA): TGTGCCAGCAGTACCCTAGCGGGAGGCTCCTACGAGCAGTACTTC.

The rearrangement joins TRBV6-1 to TRBJ1-5; the D is unclear. V was clipped by 0 bases and J by 2 bases, with 11 bases between them. Germline V gene sequence: CDR1 MNHNS, CDR2 SASEGT. The CDR3 is 16 residues long. The CDR3 region has the DNA TGTGCCAGCAGTGAAGCCCCTTCTCCTGGCAATCAGCCCCAGCATTTT. Its translation is CASSEAPSPGNQPQHF.

This clone was found once. The chain is built from TRBV6-6 and TRBJ1-5; D is unclear. Germline CDR1 reads MNHNY; CDR2 reads SVGAGI (reference sequence). This CDR3 has 13 amino acids. V was clipped by 2 bases and J by 4 bases, with 6 bases between them. In nucleotides, the CDR3 is TGTGCCAGCAGTTACCGAACAAATCAGCCCCAGCATTTT. Amino acids: CASSYRTNQPQHF.

The chain has TRBV4-1 and TRBJ2-5, with a possible D match to TRBD1 (5 bases). The ends were cut back, 2 bases at V and 5 bases at J, with 18 bases in the middle. The CDR3 length is 16 residues. In germline, CDR1 is MGHRA, CDR2 YSYEKL. The CDR3 DNA is TGCGCCAGCAGCCAATCTAGAGCCAGGGTGGGCGAGACCCAGTACTTC. Translating it yields CASSQSRARVGETQYF.

The chain employs TRBV4-2 and TRBJ1-1; TRBD1 aligns across 9 bases. This CDR3 has 16 residues. From germline, CDR1 is LGHNA and CDR2 YNFKEQ. The V segment lost 3 bases and the J segment 7 bases; nucleotides outside the gene matches: 12. The CDR3 sequence: CASSHEPGQGYNEAFF. Here the CDR3 DNA reads TGTGCCAGCAGCCATGAACCGGGACAGGGATATAATGAAGCTTTCTTT.

The chain combines TRBV7-2 with TRBJ2-7, with 7 bases matching TRBD1. Trimming removed 5 bases from V and 7 bases from J; junction bases left unmatched: 11. The CDR3 totals 14 residues. Germline assignment: CDR1 SGHTA and CDR2 FQGNSA. The CDR3, as DNA: TGTGCCAGCAGCATCAGGACAGGCGCCGTGGAGCAGTACTTC. This encodes CASSIRTGAVEQYF.

The rearrangement links TRBV18 to TRBJ2-1, with D perhaps given as TRBD1 or TRBD2 (6 bases each). Germline V gene sequence: CDR1 KGHSH, CDR2 LQKENI. V was clipped by 4 bases and J by 5 bases, with 12 bases between them. The CDR3 covers 14 residues. CDR3 coding DNA: TGTGCCAGCTCACGGGGGGCTGAGGACAATGAGCAGTTCTTC. Its translation is CASSRGAEDNEQFF.

The chain employs TRBV5-4 and TRBJ2-2; 8 positions match TRBD1. CDR1 is SGHNT, CDR2 YYREEE, per germline (reference sequence). CDR3 length equals 19 residues. After removal of 0 bases from V and 5 bases from J, the junction contained 15 bases not matched to a gene. CDR3 region: CASSLGVERRQGRTGELFF. The DNA for the CDR3 is TGTGCCAGCAGCTTGGGAGTCGAACGTAGACAGGGGCGGACCGGGGAGCTGTTTTTT.

V and J are TRBV4-3 and TRBJ1-2; maybe TRBD1 (6 bases). The ends were cut back, 1 base at V and 10 bases at J, with 13 bases in the middle. CDR3 size: 13 residues. Per the germline V gene, CDR1 is LGHNA and CDR2 is YSLEER. DNA for the CDR3: TGCGCCAGCAGCCAAGGCCAGGGGCTAACCTACACCTTC. Translated: CASSQGQGLTYTF.

V is TRBV5-6 and J is TRBJ2-1; 9 positions match TRBD1. The V gene's germline CDR1 is SGHDT and CDR2 YYEEEE. Trimming at V came to 0 bases and at J to 2 bases, leaving 3 bases not matched to a gene. This CDR3 region has 16 residues. The CDR3 region has the DNA TGTGCCAGCAGCTTGGAGGGGACAGGGACCTACAATGAGCAGTTCTTC. Its translation: CASSLEGTGTYNEQFF.

The rearrangement joins TRBV5-1 to TRBJ2-7, with 7 bases identical to TRBD1. The CDR3 is 14 residues long. The ends lost 8 bases at V and 2 bases at J; junction bases unmatched: 10. CDR1 and CDR2 from the germline V gene are SGHRS and YFSETQ. This CDR3 reads CASTWDSPTYEQYF. In nucleotides, the CDR3 is TGCGCCAGTACCTGGGACAGCCCTACCTACGAGCAGTACTTC.

The V and J genes are TRBV9 and TRBJ2-5, with TRBD2 matching 11 bases. Germline CDR1 SGDLS, CDR2 YYNGEE. CDR3 length equals 16 residues. V was clipped by 3 bases and J by 5 bases; unmatched bases: 9. CDR3 in amino acids: CASSGQGLAVGETQYF. The CDR3 region has the DNA TGTGCCAGCAGCGGACAGGGACTAGCGGTGGGGGAGACCCAGTACTTC.

The chain employs TRBV2 and TRBJ2-3; D gene uncertain. Germline lookup yields CDR1 SNHLY and CDR2 FYNNEI. Deletions cut 8 bases from V and 2 bases from J, with 5 bases between. The CDR3 contains 11 residues. CDR3 sequence (DNA): TGTGCCAGCTCTTACACAGATACGCAGTATTTT. Encoded protein: CASSYTDTQYF.

The chain uses TRBV28 and TRBJ2-7; 7 bases match TRBD1. Germline lookup yields CDR1 MDHEN and CDR2 SYDVKM. The CDR3 spans 15 residues. V shed 3 bases, J shed 2 bases, and the junction held 7 bases outside the gene matches. CDR3 loop: CASSFMGQSAYEQYF. CDR3 nucleotide sequence: TGTGCCAGCAGTTTCATGGGACAGTCCGCCTACGAGCAGTACTTC.

The rearrangement uses TRBV5-1 and TRBJ2-7; 12 positions match TRBD2. The germline gives CDR1 SGHRS, CDR2 YFSETQ. J gave up 9 bases and V 4 bases, and 14 bases lay outside the gene matches. This CDR3 has 16 amino acids. In DNA form, the CDR3 reads TGCGCCAGCAGCCCCCGACTAGCGGGAGCTGCCGAGGTGCAGTACTTC. It specifies CASSPRLAGAAEVQYF.

The DNA for the CDR3 is TGCGCCAGCAGCTTGGGATCCGAGAATGAGCAGTTCTTC. Translated: CASSLGSENEQFF. This chain links TRBV5-1 with TRBJ2-1, with no clear D. CDR1 is SGHRS, CDR2 YFSETQ, per germline. This CDR3 spans 13 amino acids. Trimming took off 0 bases at V and 7 bases at J, with 8 bases between the two ends.

The chain couples TRBV4-1 to TRBJ2-5; no definite D call. Trimming removed 4 bases at V and 6 bases at J, with 15 bases between. The CDR3 loop spans 14 amino acids. In germline, CDR1 is MGHRA, CDR2 YSYEKL. The CDR3 sequence is CASSRRNTEKTQYF. In DNA form, the CDR3 reads TGCGCCAGCAGCCGCCGCAACACTGAGAAGACCCAGTACTTC.

V gene TRBV6-5 combines with J gene TRBJ1-3; D gene ambiguous. Trimming removed 2 bases from V and 0 bases from J, with 8 bases in between. Germline V gives CDR1 MNHEY, CDR2 SVGAGI. The CDR3 length is 15 residues. The CDR3 region has the DNA TGTGCCAGCAGTTACAATGGTCGCTCTGGAAACACCATATATTTT. Amino acid sequence: CASSYNGRSGNTIYF.

The chain couples TRBV11-3 to TRBJ2-1; D may be TRBD1 (5 bases). Germline assignment: CDR1 SGHNT and CDR2 YENEEA. The V end was cut by 4 bases, the J end by 3 bases, with 7 bases between. CDR3 length equals 13 residues. The CDR3 nucleotides are TGTGCCAGCAGCTCTCAGGGCTACAATGAGCAGTTCTTC. It specifies CASSSQGYNEQFF.

This clone was counted a single time. V and J are TRBV7-8 and TRBJ1-5, with D possibly TRBD1 on 6 matching bases. This CDR3 region has 20 residues. Trimming removed 4 bases at V and 2 bases at J, with 27 bases between. Germline V lookup: CDR1 SGHVS, CDR2 FQNEAQ. The CDR3 reads CASSWERGTRGQGGNQPQHF. The CDR3 nucleotides are TGTGCCAGCAGCTGGGAAAGAGGAACACGGGGGCAGGGTGGCAATCAGCCCCAGCATTTT.

The chain has TRBV23-1 and TRBJ2-3; D unclear. TRBV23-1 is reported as an ORF; its role is uncertain. The V gene lost 6 bases and the J gene lost 6 bases, with 13 bases spanning the gap. The CDR3 loop spans 13 amino acids. For the CDR3, the DNA is TGCGCCAGCAGACGGAGAGGCCCGGATACGCAGTATTTT. Translating gives CASRRRGPDTQYF.

This chain uses TRBV28 with TRBJ2-3; D not certain. Germline-derived CDR1 and CDR2 are MDHEN and SYDVKM. CDR3 length equals 13 residues. V lost 6 bases, J lost 2 bases, and 9 bases lay in between. For the CDR3, the DNA is TGTGCCAGCAGCTGGACGATCACAGATACGCAGTATTTT. Translating it yields CASSWTITDTQYF.

The table lists this clone with a count of one. The chain links TRBV5-1 to TRBJ2-2; 11 bases fit TRBD2. This CDR3 region has 16 residues. Germline assignment: CDR1 SGHRS and CDR2 YFSETQ. Trimming at V came to 4 bases and at J to 2 bases, leaving 4 bases not matched to a gene. The CDR3 spells CASSAGTSGNTGELFF. CDR3 bases: TGCGCCAGCAGCGCCGGGACTAGCGGTAACACCGGGGAGCTGTTTTTT. The whole variable domain, filled in from reference TRBV5-1 and TRBJ2-2, reads KAGVTQTPRYLIKTRGQQVTLSCSPISGHRSVSWYQQTPGQGLQFLFEYFSETQRNKGNFPGRFSGRQFSNSRSEMNVSTLELGDSALYLCASSAGTSGNTGELFFGEGSRLTVL.

This clone was counted a few times. This chain links TRBV7-2 with TRBJ2-7, with D possibly called TRBD1 or TRBD2 (7 bases each). The V end was cut by 5 bases, the J end by 4 bases, with 15 bases between. The CDR3 spans 14 residues. Germline V CDR1 and CDR2: SGHTA, FQGNSA. In nucleotides, the CDR3 is TGTGCCAGCAGCAGCGGGACAGAGCCTTACGAGCAGTACTTC. Its protein is CASSSGTEPYEQYF.

This chain links TRBV7-6 with TRBJ2-5; 12 positions agree with TRBD2. The CDR3 loop spans 15 amino acids. V shed 4 bases and J 5 bases; nucleotides not matched to a gene: 5. CDR1 SGHVS and CDR2 FNYEAQ come from the germline V gene. The CDR3 sequence: CASSSMTSGSETQYF. CDR3 in DNA: TGTGCCAGCAGCTCAATGACTAGCGGGAGTGAGACCCAGTACTTC.

V and J are TRBV6-4 and TRBJ2-1; 7 positions agree with TRBD1. With 4 bases clipped from V and 3 bases from J, the junction kept 3 bases outside the gene matches. CDR1 is MRHNA, CDR2 SNTAGT, per germline. This CDR3 contains 14 residues. CDR3 loop: CASSGQGNYNEQFF. CDR3 DNA sequence: TGTGCCAGCAGTGGACAGGGTAACTACAATGAGCAGTTCTTC.